This record concerns one TCR beta chain sequence. This record belongs to a study of cytomegalovirus exposure and HLA in healthy donors. Use of 60 Vbeta and 13 Jbeta primers characterized the PCR. The assay was immunoSEQ multiplex PCR, and TCRdb's table has in-frame clones only and misses some. The profile covers 100,000 to 150,000 clones, with 64% appearing a single time and less than 2.5% taken by the ten largest. There are 15 residues in the CDR3. V lost 0 bases and J lost 1; bases outside the gene matches: 4. Germline loops: CDR1 GTSNPN, CDR2 SVGIG (reference sequence). The sequence was collected from a middle-aged woman in good health and CMV-seronegative. Specimen: PBMCs. The chain joins TRBV30 to TRBJ2-7; TRBD2 matches 9 bases. In DNA, the CDR3 is TGTGCCTGGAGTGTTCCAGCGGGGGGTTCCTACGAGCAGTACTTC. It is translated as CAWSVPAGGSYEQYF.